What follows are 23 T cell receptor beta chains derived from one specimen sequenced in a study of blood T cells in healthy people across ages. A second about 6 to 11 cycle PCR used barcoded and J-beta primers. TCRdb fed the 5' RACE reads into MiXCR, producing one record per CDR3 protein. The sample has fewer than 2,000,000 distinct CDR3 sequences, 35% to 50% seen once. Sequencing was done on a sample of blood. Receptors originate from a human donor in good health.

This clonotype was detected only a few times. J is TRBJ1-2 and V is TRBV20-1; no clear D gene. The CDR3 extends over 12 amino acids. CDR1 and CDR2 (germline): DFQATT, SNEGSKA (reference sequence). Trimming cost V 6 bases and J 5 bases, with 13 bases left between them. The CDR3 protein is CSALPPGYGYTF. CDR3 nucleotide sequence: TGCAGTGCCCTGCCTCCCGGTTATGGCTACACCTTC.

This clonotype was seen ten or more times. This sequence joins TRBV7-2 and TRBJ2-1, with D tentatively TRBD2 (7 bases). V shed 5 bases and J shed 1 base, with 18 bases lying between them. The CDR3 contains 17 residues. CDR1 is SGHTA and CDR2 is FQGNSA in the germline V gene. The CDR3 DNA is TGTGCCAGCAGCAAATGGGGGGGGGCTGAATCCTACAATGAGCAGTTCTTC. Translating it yields CASSKWGGAESYNEQFF.

Notes on this clonotype: It may be a read error: a sequence one base away is much more abundant. V is TRBV2 and J is TRBJ1-5; a possible D gene is TRBD1 (6 bases). CDR1 SNHLY and CDR2 FYNNEI come from the germline V gene. The CDR3 is 14 amino acids. V lost 1 base to trimming and J lost 5 bases, with 9 bases between them. This CDR3 is CASSEGDNYQPQHF. In DNA, the CDR3 is TGTGCCAGCAGTGAAGGGGACAATTATCAGCCCCAGCATTTT.

This clonotype occurred a few times. V is TRBV4-3 and J is TRBJ1-6; D is perhaps TRBD1 (5 bases). Trimming took off 4 bases at V and 6 bases at J, with 16 bases between the two ends. Germline V gene lookup returns CDR1 LGHNA and CDR2 YSLEER. The length of the CDR3 is 16 residues. This CDR3 reads CASSPMSGGGNSPLHF. For the CDR3, the DNA is TGCGCCAGCAGCCCTATGTCGGGGGGTGGTAATTCACCCCTCCACTTT.

At least ten counts were recorded for this clonotype. The J gene is TRBJ2-1, the V gene TRBV6-6; 9 positions match TRBD2. Unmatched junction bases numbered 5, after V lost 2 bases and J lost 6 bases. CDR3 length equals 15 residues. Germline V gives CDR1 MNHNY, CDR2 SVGAGI (reference sequence). The CDR3 DNA sequence: TGTGCCAGCAGTTACGCTAGCGGGGTGGGCAATGAGCAGTTCTTC. It specifies CASSYASGVGNEQFF.

This clonotype was seen a few times. This chain links TRBV7-2 with TRBJ1-1; no definite D call. The CDR3 is 13 amino acids. Trimming took 8 bases from V and 0 from J, leaving 10 bases between them. Germline CDR1 is SGHTA and CDR2 is FQGNSA. The CDR3 loop reads CASLEGVNTEAFF. CDR3 bases: TGTGCCAGCCTCGAGGGAGTGAACACTGAAGCTTTCTTT.

The rearrangement joins TRBV6-6 to TRBJ2-7, with D perhaps matching TRBD2 (6 bases). The ends were cut back, 0 bases at V and 3 bases at J, with 15 bases in the middle. CDR3 length equals 16 residues. Germline-derived CDR1 and CDR2 are MNHNY and SVGAGI (reference sequence). CDR3 region: CASSYSRVGGVYEQYF. DNA of the CDR3: TGTGCCAGCAGTTACTCGAGGGTCGGGGGAGTCTACGAGCAGTACTTC.

CDR3 DNA: TGCGCCAGCAGCTGGGGACAGGCCCTGGATGAGCAGTTCTTC. Residues: CASSWGQALDEQFF. This chain links TRBV5-1 with TRBJ2-1; 8 positions match TRBD1. The CDR3 totals 14 residues. V shed 3 bases and J 8 bases; nucleotides not matched to a gene: 7. Germline V gene data show CDR1 as SGHRS and CDR2 as YFSETQ. The variable domain in full, completed from reference TRBV5-1 and TRBJ2-1, reads KAGVTQTPRYLIKTRGQQVTLSCSPISGHRSVSWYQQTPGQGLQFLFEYFSETQRNKGNFPGRFSGRQFSNSRSEMNVSTLELGDSALYLCASSWGQALDEQFFGPGTRLTVL.

The J gene is TRBJ2-4, the V gene TRBV6-1; 10 bases agree with TRBD1. Germline V gives CDR1 MNHNS, CDR2 SASEGT. CDR3 length: 13 residues. V lost 8 bases to trimming and J lost 8 bases; unmatched junction nucleotides: 6. CDR3 nucleotide sequence: TGTGCCAGCCTCCGGGACAGGGGTGACATTCAGTACTTC. Translation: CASLRDRGDIQYF.

This clonotype was picked up a small number of times. The chain is built from TRBV3-1 and TRBJ2-5; 9 bases are a match to TRBD2. CDR1 and CDR2 from the germline V gene are LGHDT and YNNKEL (reference sequence). Trimming took 1 base from V and 7 from J; bases not matched to a gene: 4. The length of the CDR3 is 14 residues. This CDR3 is CASSQGTSAATQYF. In DNA form, the CDR3 reads TGTGCCAGCAGCCAAGGGACTAGCGCGGCGACCCAGTACTTC.

This clonotype was counted between two and nine times. This chain connects TRBV29-1 to TRBJ2-7, with TRBD2 matching 7 bases. The CDR3 contains 17 residues. V gave up 6 bases and J gave up 1 base; unmatched junction bases: 18. Germline values: CDR1 SQVTM, CDR2 ANQGSEA. The CDR3 DNA reads as TGCAGCGTCTCTCCCCCGGGCACTAGCGCCTTATCCTACGAGCAGTACTTC. This encodes CSVSPPGTSALSYEQYF.

V gene TRBV20-1 combines with J gene TRBJ2-3; 11 bases are a match to TRBD2. This CDR3 has 17 amino acids. The germline V gene encodes CDR1 DFQATT and CDR2 SNEGSKA (reference sequence). Losses at the gene ends were 0 bases for V and 6 bases for J; bases not matched to a gene: 11. The CDR3 here is CSARELAGGQSWDTQYF. The CDR3 DNA follows: TGCAGTGCTAGAGAGCTAGCGGGGGGCCAATCCTGGGATACGCAGTATTTT.

This chain joins TRBV24-1 and TRBJ2-1; possible D gene TRBD2, 6 bases. The length of the CDR3 is 16 residues. From germline, CDR1 is KGHDR and CDR2 SFDVKD. V lost 1 base, J lost 2 bases, and 11 bases lay in between. The CDR3 region has the DNA TGTGCCACCAGTGATTTTGGGGGGTCGGCCTACAATGAGCAGTTCTTC. It yields the protein CATSDFGGSAYNEQFF.

The chain joins TRBV20-1 to TRBJ2-7; maybe TRBD2 (5 bases). CDR1 is DFQATT, CDR2 SNEGSKA, per germline (reference sequence). Trimming stripped 5 bases from V and 7 bases from J, with 24 bases between. The CDR3 is 15 residues long. The CDR3 reads CSAQETDWTDNEQYF. In DNA form, the CDR3 reads TGCAGTGCTCAAGAGACGGACTGGACTGACAATGAGCAGTACTTC.

J is TRBJ2-4 and V is TRBV6-5; 7 bases agree with TRBD2. Germline V CDR1 and CDR2: MNHEY, SVGAGI. V shed 5 bases, J shed 15 bases, and the junction held 13 bases outside the gene matches. The CDR3 runs 13 residues. CDR3 amino acids: CASSGRGPTSLYF. CDR3 sequence (DNA): TGTGCCAGCAGTGGGAGGGGACCGACTTCGTTGTACTTC.

Many counts were recorded for this clonotype. This chain uses TRBV27 with TRBJ2-7; the D gene is possibly TRBD1 (6 bases). Germline CDR1 reads MNHEY; CDR2 reads SMNVEV (reference sequence). CDR3 length equals 12 residues. Deletions cut 3 bases from V and 4 bases from J, with 7 bases between. The CDR3 loop reads CASSFRGYEQYF. CDR3 nucleotide sequence: TGTGCCAGCAGTTTCAGGGGTTACGAGCAGTACTTC.

The genes are TRBV4-2 and TRBJ2-3, with D tentatively TRBD2 (6 bases). CDR1 and CDR2 from the germline V gene are LGHNA and YNFKEQ. The CDR3 runs to 15 residues. V was cut by 5 bases and J by 3 bases, with 15 bases left in between. Here the CDR3 reads CASSGGAGWTDTQYF. The DNA of the CDR3 is TGTGCCAGCAGCGGAGGGGCGGGGTGGACAGATACGCAGTATTTT.

The count of this clonotype is one. The V gene is TRBV4-2, the J gene TRBJ1-1; weak D call: TRBD1 (5 bases). V lost 4 bases and J lost 0, with 15 bases in between. The CDR3 is made up of 16 amino acids. The germline V gene encodes CDR1 LGHNA and CDR2 YNFKEQ. CDR3 amino acids: CASSLGPRGVNTEAFF. In DNA form, the CDR3 reads TGTGCCAGCAGCCTCGGACCGCGGGGGGTGAACACTGAAGCTTTCTTT.

This clonotype was seen only a few times. This chain connects TRBV7-9 to TRBJ1-2; TRBD1 matches 7 bases. From germline, CDR1 is SEHNR and CDR2 FQNEAQ (reference sequence). The CDR3 is made up of 14 amino acids. V shed 5 bases, J shed 8 bases, and the junction held 11 bases outside the gene matches. CDR3 region: CASSAYRDRDGYTF. Here the CDR3 DNA reads TGTGCCAGCAGCGCCTACCGGGACAGAGACGGCTACACCTTC.

The chain links TRBV24-1 to TRBJ2-7; D unresolved. Looked up from germline, CDR1 is KGHDR and CDR2 is SFDVKD. The CDR3 spans 17 residues. With 1 base removed from V and 0 bases from J, the gap between germline ends came to 15 bases. CDR3 sequence reads: CATSDFKDAETSYEQYF. CDR3 nucleotides: TGTGCCACCAGTGATTTTAAGGACGCGGAAACCTCCTACGAGCAGTACTTC.

The rearrangement links TRBV6-5 to TRBJ1-2; D is possibly TRBD1 (5 bases). From germline, CDR1 is MNHEY and CDR2 SVGAGI. There are 17 residues in the CDR3. The germline V and J ends were trimmed by 5 bases and 2 bases, with 21 bases remaining between them. Here the CDR3 reads CASSKTSPGTGNYGYTF. The CDR3 DNA reads as TGTGCCAGCAGTAAAACCAGTCCCGGGACGGGAAACTATGGCTACACCTTC.

This clonotype was found a few times. The chain couples TRBV7-6 to TRBJ2-7; tentative D call: TRBD2 (5 bases). V gave up 2 bases and J gave up 5 bases, with 10 bases separating them. Germline-derived CDR1 and CDR2 are SGHVS and FNYEAQ. The CDR3 is 13 amino acids. As DNA, the CDR3 is TGTGCCAGCAGCTTATCAGAGGGTGACGAGCAGTACTTC. This translates into CASSLSEGDEQYF.

In this sample, this clonotype turned up a few times. This chain connects TRBV20-1 to TRBJ2-6; D may be TRBD1 (5 bases). The V and J ends lost 6 bases and 0 bases respectively, with 12 bases between them. The CDR3 sequence is 15 residues long. From germline, CDR1 is DFQATT and CDR2 SNEGSKA (reference sequence). This CDR3 reads CSARTYSSGANVLTF. In DNA form, the CDR3 reads TGCAGTGCCAGGACATACTCCTCTGGGGCCAACGTCCTGACTTTC.